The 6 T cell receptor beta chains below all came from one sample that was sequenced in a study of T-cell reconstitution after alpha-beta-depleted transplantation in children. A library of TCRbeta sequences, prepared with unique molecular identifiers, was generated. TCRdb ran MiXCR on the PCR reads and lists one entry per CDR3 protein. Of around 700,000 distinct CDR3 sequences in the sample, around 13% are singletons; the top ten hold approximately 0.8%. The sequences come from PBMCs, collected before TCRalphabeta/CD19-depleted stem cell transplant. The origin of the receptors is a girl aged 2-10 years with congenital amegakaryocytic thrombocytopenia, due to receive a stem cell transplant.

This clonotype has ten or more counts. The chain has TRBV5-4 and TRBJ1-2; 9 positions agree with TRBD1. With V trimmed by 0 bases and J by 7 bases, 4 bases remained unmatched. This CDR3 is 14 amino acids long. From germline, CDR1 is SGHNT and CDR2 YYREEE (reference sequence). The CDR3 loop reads CASSLEQGARGYTF. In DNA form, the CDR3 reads TGTGCCAGCAGCTTGGAACAGGGGGCGCGTGGCTACACCTTC.

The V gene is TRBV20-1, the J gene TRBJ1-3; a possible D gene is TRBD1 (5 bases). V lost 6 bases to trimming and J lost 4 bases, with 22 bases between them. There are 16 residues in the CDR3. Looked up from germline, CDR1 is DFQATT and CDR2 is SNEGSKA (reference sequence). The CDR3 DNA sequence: TGCAGTGCCGGGGCCTTAAACTTGGACCCAGGAAACACCATATATTTT. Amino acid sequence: CSAGALNLDPGNTIYF.

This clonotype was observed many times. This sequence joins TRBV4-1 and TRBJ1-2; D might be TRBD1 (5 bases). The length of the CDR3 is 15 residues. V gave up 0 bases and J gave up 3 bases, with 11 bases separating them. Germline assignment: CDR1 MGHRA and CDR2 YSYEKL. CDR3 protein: CASSQEPGTDYGYTF. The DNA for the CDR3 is TGCGCCAGCAGCCAAGAACCAGGGACGGACTATGGCTACACCTTC.

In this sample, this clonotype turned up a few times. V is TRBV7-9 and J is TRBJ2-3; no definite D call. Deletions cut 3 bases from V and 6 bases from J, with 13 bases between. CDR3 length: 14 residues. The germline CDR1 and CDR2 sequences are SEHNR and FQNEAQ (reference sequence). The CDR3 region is CASSFVGLVDTQYF. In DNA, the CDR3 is TGTGCCAGCAGCTTTGTGGGCCTCGTGGATACGCAGTATTTT.

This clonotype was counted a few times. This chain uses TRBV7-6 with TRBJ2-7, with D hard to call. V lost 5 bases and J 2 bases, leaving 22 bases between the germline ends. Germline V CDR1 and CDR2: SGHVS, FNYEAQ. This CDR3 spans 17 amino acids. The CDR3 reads CASSQRNLGNVPYEQYF. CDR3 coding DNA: TGTGCCAGCAGCCAAAGAAACCTAGGAAATGTACCCTACGAGCAGTACTTC.

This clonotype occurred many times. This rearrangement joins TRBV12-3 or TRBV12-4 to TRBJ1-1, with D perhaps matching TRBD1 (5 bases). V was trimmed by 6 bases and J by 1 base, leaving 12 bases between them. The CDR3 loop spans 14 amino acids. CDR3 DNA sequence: TGTGCCAGCAGGGAGGGACTTCCGAACACTGAAGCTTTCTTT. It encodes CASREGLPNTEAFF.